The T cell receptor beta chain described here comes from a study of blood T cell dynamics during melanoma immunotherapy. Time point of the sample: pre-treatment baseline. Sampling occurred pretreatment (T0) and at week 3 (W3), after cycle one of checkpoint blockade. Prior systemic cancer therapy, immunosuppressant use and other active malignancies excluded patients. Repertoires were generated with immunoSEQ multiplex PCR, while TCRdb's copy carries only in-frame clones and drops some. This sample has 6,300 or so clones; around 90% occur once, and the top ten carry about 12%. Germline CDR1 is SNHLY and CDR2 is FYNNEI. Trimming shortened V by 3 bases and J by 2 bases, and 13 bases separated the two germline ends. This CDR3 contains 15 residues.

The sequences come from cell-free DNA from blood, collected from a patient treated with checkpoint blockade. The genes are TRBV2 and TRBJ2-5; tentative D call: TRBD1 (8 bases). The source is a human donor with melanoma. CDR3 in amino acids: CASSEGGTGQETQYF. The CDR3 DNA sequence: TGTGCCAGCAGTGAGGGGGGGACAGGACAAGAGACCCAGTACTTC.